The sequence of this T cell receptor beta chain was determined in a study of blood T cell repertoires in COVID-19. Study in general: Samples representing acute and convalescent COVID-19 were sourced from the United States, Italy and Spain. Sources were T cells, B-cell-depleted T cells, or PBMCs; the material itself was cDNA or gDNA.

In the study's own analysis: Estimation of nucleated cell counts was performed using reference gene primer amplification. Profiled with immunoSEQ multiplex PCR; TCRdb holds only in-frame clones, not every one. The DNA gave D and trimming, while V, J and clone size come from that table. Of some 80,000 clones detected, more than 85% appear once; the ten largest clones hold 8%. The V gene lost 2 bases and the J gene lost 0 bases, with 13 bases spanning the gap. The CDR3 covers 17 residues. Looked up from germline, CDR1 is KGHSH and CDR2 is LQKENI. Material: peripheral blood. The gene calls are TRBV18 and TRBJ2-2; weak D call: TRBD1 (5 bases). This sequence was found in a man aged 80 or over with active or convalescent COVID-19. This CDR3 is CASSPFDRTSNTGELFF. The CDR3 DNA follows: TGTGCCAGCTCACCATTCGACAGAACATCGAACACCGGGGAGCTGTTTTTT.